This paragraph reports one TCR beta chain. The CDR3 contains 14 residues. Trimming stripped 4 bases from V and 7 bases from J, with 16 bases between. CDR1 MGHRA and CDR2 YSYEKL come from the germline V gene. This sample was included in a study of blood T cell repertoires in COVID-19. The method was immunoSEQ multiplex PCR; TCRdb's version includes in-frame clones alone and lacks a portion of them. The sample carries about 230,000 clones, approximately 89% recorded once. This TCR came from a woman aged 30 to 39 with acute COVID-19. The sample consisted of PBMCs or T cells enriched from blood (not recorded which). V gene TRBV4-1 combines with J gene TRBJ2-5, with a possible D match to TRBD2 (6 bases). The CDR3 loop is CASSLRRGWGTQYF. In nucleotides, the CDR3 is TGCGCCAGCAGCCTAAGGCGGGGCTGGGGGACCCAGTACTTC.